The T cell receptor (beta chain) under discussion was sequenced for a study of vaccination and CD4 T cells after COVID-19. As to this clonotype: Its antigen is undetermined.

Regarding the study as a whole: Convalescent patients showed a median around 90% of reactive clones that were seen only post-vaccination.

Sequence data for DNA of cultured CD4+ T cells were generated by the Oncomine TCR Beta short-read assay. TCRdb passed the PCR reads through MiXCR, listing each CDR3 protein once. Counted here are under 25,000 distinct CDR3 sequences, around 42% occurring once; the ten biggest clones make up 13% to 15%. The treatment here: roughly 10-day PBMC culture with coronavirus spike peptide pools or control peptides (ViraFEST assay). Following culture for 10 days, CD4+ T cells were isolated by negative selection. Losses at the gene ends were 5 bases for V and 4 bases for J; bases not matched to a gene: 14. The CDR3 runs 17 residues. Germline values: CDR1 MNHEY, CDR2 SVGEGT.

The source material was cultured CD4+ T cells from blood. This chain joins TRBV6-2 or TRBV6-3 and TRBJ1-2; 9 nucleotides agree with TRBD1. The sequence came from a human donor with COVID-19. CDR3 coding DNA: TGTGCCAGCAGTCCTGACGATGACGGGACAGGGCTCTATGGCTACACCTTC. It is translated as CASSPDDDGTGLYGYTF.